This is a list of T cell receptor beta chains from one sample in a study of T cells in Graves' hyperthyroidism and ophthalmopathy. TCRdb itself ran the multiplex PCR reads through MiXCR, one entry per CDR3 protein. The sample has a few hundred thousand distinct CDR3 sequences, 12% to 15% seen once. The sample taken for sequencing was blood. These receptors all stem from a woman aged 40 to 50 with Graves' hyperthyroidism. Both conserved end residues are part of each CDR3. A D gene is named only where the DNA matches it firmly. Part of the rows lack a size; the others show once, few, many or a class for expanded clones.

clone size,V gene,D gene,J gene,CDR3 DNA,CDR3 protein
many,TRBV3-1,.,TRBJ2-2,TGTGCCAGCATGTTTGGGACCGGGGAGCTGTTTTTT,CASMFGTGELFF
.,TRBV19,.,TRBJ2-6,TGTGCCAGTAGTATGCGGGGCGGGGCCAACGTCCTGACTTTC,CASSMRGGANVLTF
few,TRBV6-1,TRBD1,TRBJ1-3,TGTGCCAGCAGCCTGCTACAGGGGGACTCTGGAAGCACCATATATTTT,CASSLLQGDSGSTIYF
many,TRBV5-1,.,TRBJ2-3,TGCGCCAGCAGAACGGACGGATACACAGATACGCAGTATTTT,CASRTDGYTDTQYF
few,TRBV5-1,TRBD2,TRBJ2-1,TGCGCCAGCAGTATCGGGGGGAGGGCCGTTAATGAGCAGTTCTTC,CASSIGGRAVNEQFF
.,TRBV3-1,.,TRBJ1-2,TGTGCCAGCAGCCAAGATGGGAGCCGTAACTATGGCTACACCTTC,CASSQDGSRNYGYTF
few,TRBV20-1,.,TRBJ1-1,TGCAGTGCTAGGTCGGACGGGATGAACACTGGAGCTTTCTTT,CSARSDGMNTGAFF
.,TRBV25-1,.,TRBJ2-7,TGTGCCAGCAGTGTGTACGGAACCTACGAGCAGTACTTC,CASSVYGTYEQYF
.,TRBV27,TRBD2,TRBJ2-7,TGTGCCAGCAGTTGGGGGGGTCCTTCCGAGCAGTACTTC,CASSWGGPSEQYF
.,TRBV9,TRBD2,TRBJ2-7,TGTGCCAGCAGCGCGGAAGCGGGAGAATACGAGCAGTACTTC,CASSAEAGEYEQYF
few,TRBV10-3,.,TRBJ2-2,TGTGCCATCCAGGACAGCACCGGGGAGCTGTTTTTT,CAIQDSTGELFF
.,TRBV20-1,.,TRBJ2-7,TGCAGTGGGGGGGCAGGGCAGGACGGGCAGTACTTC,CSGGAGQDGQYF
many,TRBV2,TRBD2,TRBJ2-5,TGTGCCAGCAGTCCCAGACTAGCGGTTAATCCATTAACCCAGTACTTC,CASSPRLAVNPLTQYF
many,TRBV6-1,.,TRBJ2-3,TGTGCCAGCAGTTCCCGGCCGTCCGGGTTGGATACGCAGTATTTT,CASSSRPSGLDTQYF
many,TRBV11-2,.,TRBJ1-1,TGTGCCAGCGTTCGCAGCATATTCACTGAAGCTTTCTTT,CASVRSIFTEAFF
.,TRBV7-9,.,TRBJ2-5,TGTGCCAGCACTCAGTGGGATGGAGAGACCCAGTACTTC,CASTQWDGETQYF
few,TRBV6-1,.,TRBJ1-2,TGTGCCAGCAGTGACCCGGGTTTCACTAACTATGGCTACACCTTC,CASSDPGFTNYGYTF
.,TRBV27,TRBD1,TRBJ2-7,TGTGCCAGCAGTTTAACCGGGACAGGGACCTCCTACGAGCAGTACTTC,CASSLTGTGTSYEQYF
few,TRBV12-3/TRBV12-4,.,TRBJ2-7,TGTGCCAGCGCGACTAAGACCGAGCAGTACTTC,CASATKTEQYF
many,TRBV4-1,.,TRBJ2-7,TGCGCCAGCAGCCAAGGAGGTCTCGGAGAGAGGCACTACGAGCAGTACTTC,CASSQGGLGERHYEQYF
many,TRBV6-1,TRBD1,TRBJ2-7,TGTGCCAGCAGCCCGGACAGGGGGCTGGGCGAGCAGTACTTC,CASSPDRGLGEQYF
.,TRBV5-1,.,TRBJ2-1,TGCGCCAGCAGCTTGGACGGAGAATCCTACAATGAGCAGTTCTTC,CASSLDGESYNEQFF
few,TRBV19,.,TRBJ1-2,TGTGCCAGTAGTATAGGCCCCAGGACAGCTAACTATGGCTACACCTTC,CASSIGPRTANYGYTF
many,TRBV10-3,TRBD2,TRBJ2-7,TGTGCCATCAGTGAGTCGGACGGGAGGACCCACGAGCAGTACTTC,CAISESDGRTHEQYF
many,TRBV28,TRBD1,TRBJ1-6,TGTGCCAGCAGTTTAAGGGACAGGGCCGATTCACCCCTCCACTTT,CASSLRDRADSPLHF
many,TRBV12-3/TRBV12-4,.,TRBJ1-1,TGTGCCAGCCTTTACGGCTTGAACACTGAAGCTTTCTTT,CASLYGLNTEAFF
many,TRBV28,.,TRBJ2-7,TGTGCCAGCAGGCCTATAGGGAGCTCCTACGAGCAGTACTTC,CASRPIGSSYEQYF
few,TRBV5-4,.,TRBJ1-3,TGTGCCAGCAGCTTGGTTTCTAGCTCTGGAAACACCATATATTTT,CASSLVSSSGNTIYF
.,TRBV6-5,.,TRBJ2-7,TGTGCCAGCAGTTACGCTGACAGAGACTACGAGCAGTACTTC,CASSYADRDYEQYF
.,TRBV9,.,TRBJ2-6,TGTGCCAGCAGCGTAGTTGGGGCCAACGTCCTGACTTTC,CASSVVGANVLTF
many,TRBV3-1,.,TRBJ2-2,TGTGCCAGCAGCTTCGGACAGGGAGGGGGCACCGGGGAGCTGTTTTTT,CASSFGQGGGTGELFF
many,TRBV6-1,.,TRBJ2-2,TGTGCCAGCGCCACAGGGTTGGACACCGGGGAGCTGTTTTTT,CASATGLDTGELFF
many,TRBV2,TRBD1,TRBJ2-7,TGTGCCAGCAGACCCGAGGGACAGGGGGCCGAGCAGTACTTC,CASRPEGQGAEQYF
many,TRBV27,.,TRBJ1-5,TGTGCCAGCAGTCCAACGAATCAGCCCCAGCATTTT,CASSPTNQPQHF
many,TRBV27,TRBD1,TRBJ1-1,TGTGCCAGCAGTTTAGTCCGGGACAGGGAAGCTTTCTTT,CASSLVRDREAFF
many,TRBV11-2,.,TRBJ2-5,TGTGCCAGCAGCTTACAGACGAGTTTGGAGACCCAGTACTTC,CASSLQTSLETQYF
many,TRBV11-2,TRBD2,TRBJ2-3,TGTGCCAGCAGCTTACTTGCGAGCGGGAGATACACAGATACGCAGTATTTT,CASSLLASGRYTDTQYF
few,TRBV28,TRBD1,TRBJ2-2,TGTGCCAGCAGCCTGGGGACAGGGTTAACCGGGGAGCTGTTTTTT,CASSLGTGLTGELFF
many,TRBV18,.,TRBJ2-1,TGTGCCAGCTCACCGGGAGTAGCAGCGGAGAATGAGCAGTTCTTC,CASSPGVAAENEQFF
.,TRBV5-5,.,TRBJ2-5,TGTGCCAGCAGCTTGGTACTCACCTCCAGTGTTGAGACCCAGTACTTC,CASSLVLTSSVETQYF
.,TRBV5-1,.,TRBJ2-7,TGCGCCAGCAGCTTGGGACGGGGGAACTACGAGCAGTACTTC,CASSLGRGNYEQYF
few,TRBV7-9,.,TRBJ2-1,TGTGCCAGCAGCCCCTTGACTCTCCAAGCAAATGAGCAGTTCTTC,CASSPLTLQANEQFF
.,TRBV10-3,TRBD1,TRBJ1-2,TGTGCCATCAATCCCGGGACAGGGCGGCTCTATGGCTACACCTTC,CAINPGTGRLYGYTF
once,TRBV20-1,TRBD2,TRBJ2-2,TGCAGTGCTAGAGGGACTAGCTTCACCGGGGAGCTGTTTTTT,CSARGTSFTGELFF
.,TRBV20-1,.,TRBJ2-1,TGCAGTGCTAGAGTCGGTCCGGGATATCAAAACTACAATGAGCAGTTCTTC,CSARVGPGYQNYNEQFF
few,TRBV5-8,TRBD1,TRBJ2-2,TGTGCCAGCAGTCTCGACAGGGCGCCCACCGGGGAGCTGTTTTTT,CASSLDRAPTGELFF
few,TRBV25-1,TRBD2,TRBJ2-1,TGTGCCAGCAGTGGGGAAGCGGGAGATATCAATGAGCAGTTCTTC,CASSGEAGDINEQFF
.,TRBV7-9,.,TRBJ2-2,TGTGCCGGGGGACATAGCACCGGGGAGCTGTTTTTT,CAGGHSTGELFF
many,TRBV10-3,.,TRBJ2-7,TGTGCCATCAGCAAGACAGTCGCCACCTCCTACGAGCAGTACTTC,CAISKTVATSYEQYF
few,TRBV18,.,TRBJ2-1,TGTGCCAGCTCACCAGAGCTTGAGCAGTTCTTC,CASSPELEQFF
many,TRBV20-1,TRBD1,TRBJ1-1,TGCAGTGCTGAAACGGGACAGATGAACACTGAAGCTTTCTTT,CSAETGQMNTEAFF
.,TRBV7-2,.,TRBJ2-1,TGTGCCAGCAGGACGACTCAAGAGATAATATACAATGAGCAGTTCTTC,CASRTTQEIIYNEQFF
.,TRBV6-1,.,TRBJ1-5,TGTGCCAGCAGGGAATTTGGCAATCAGCCCCAGCATTTT,CASREFGNQPQHF
few,TRBV28,.,TRBJ2-2,TGTGCCAGCAGTTTACCCTCCACCGGGGAGCTGTTTTTT,CASSLPSTGELFF
.,TRBV4-1,.,TRBJ2-7,TGCGCCAGCAGCCCGTCCCTGGGGGACTACGAGCAGTACTTC,CASSPSLGDYEQYF
many,TRBV7-3,.,TRBJ1-1,TGTGCCAGCAGGGGAGGGGTCCAAGGTGAAGCTTTCTTT,CASRGGVQGEAFF
.,TRBV15,.,TRBJ2-1,TGTGCCACCAGCAACCTCGTTAGCGCTAGCTCCTACAATGAGCAGTTCTTC,CATSNLVSASSYNEQFF